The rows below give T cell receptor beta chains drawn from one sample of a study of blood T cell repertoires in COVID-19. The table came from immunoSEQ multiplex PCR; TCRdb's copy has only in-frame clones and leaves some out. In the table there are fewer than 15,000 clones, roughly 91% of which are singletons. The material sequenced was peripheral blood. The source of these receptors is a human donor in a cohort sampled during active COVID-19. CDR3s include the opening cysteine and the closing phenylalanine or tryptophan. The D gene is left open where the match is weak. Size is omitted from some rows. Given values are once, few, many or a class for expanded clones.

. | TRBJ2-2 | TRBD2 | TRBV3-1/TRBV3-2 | CASTGREFAGELFF | TGTGCCAGCACAGGGCGGGAGTTTGCCGGGGAGCTGTTTTTT
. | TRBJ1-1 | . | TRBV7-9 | CASSYTFNTEAFF | TGTGCCAGCAGCTACACCTTTAACACTGAAGCTTTCTTT
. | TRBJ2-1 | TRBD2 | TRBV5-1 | CASSYSGGAPYNEQFF | TGCGCCAGCAGCTATTCCGGGGGGGCTCCCTACAATGAGCAGTTCTTC
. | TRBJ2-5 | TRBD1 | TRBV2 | CASSPRTGSETQYF | TGTGCCAGCAGTCCGAGGACAGGATCAGAGACCCAGTACTTC
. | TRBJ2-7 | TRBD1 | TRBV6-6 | CASSQTGVWSYGQYF | TGTGCCAGCAGCCAAACAGGGGTTTGGTCCTACGGGCAGTACTTC
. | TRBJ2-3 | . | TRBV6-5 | CATIASRDTQYF | TGTGCCACCATAGCCTCGAGGGATACGCAGTATTTT
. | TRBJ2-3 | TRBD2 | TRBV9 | CASSSRLAGARTDTQYF | TGTGCCAGCAGCTCCCGACTAGCGGGGGCCCGCACAGATACGCAGTATTTT
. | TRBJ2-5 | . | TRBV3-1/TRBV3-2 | CASSQYGLQETQYF | TGTGCCAGCAGCCAATACGGTTTGCAAGAGACCCAGTACTTC
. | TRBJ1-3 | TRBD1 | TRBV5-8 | CASSLNTGGAGNTIYF | TGTGCCAGCAGCCTGAACACAGGGGGCGCAGGAAACACCATATATTTT
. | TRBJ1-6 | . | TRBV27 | CASRTANSPLHF | TGTGCCAGCAGAACAGCAAATTCACCCCTCCACTTT
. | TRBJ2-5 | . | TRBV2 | CASSVEGGKTQYF | TGTGCCAGCAGTGTAGAAGGGGGAAAGACCCAGTACTTC
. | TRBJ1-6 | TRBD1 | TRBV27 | CASSRSGQHNSPLHF | TGTGCCAGCAGTCGATCGGGACAGCATAATTCACCCCTCCACTTT
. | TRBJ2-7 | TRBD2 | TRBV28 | CASSPPTSGMYEQYF | TGTGCCAGCAGTCCACCGACTAGCGGGATGTACGAGCAGTACTTC
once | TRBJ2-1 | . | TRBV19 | CASTKVRFDNEQFF | TGTGCCAGTACCAAAGTTAGATTTGACAATGAGCAGTTCTTC
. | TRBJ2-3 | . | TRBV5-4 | CASSLEVEAPYF | TGTGCCAGCAGCTTGGAAGTAGAAGCTCCGTATTTT
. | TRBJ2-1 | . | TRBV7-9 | CASSSGGNNEQFF | TGTGCCAGCAGCTCAGGGGGGAACAATGAGCAGTTCTTC
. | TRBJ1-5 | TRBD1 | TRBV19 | CASSIRGRPQHF | TGTGCCAGTAGTATAAGGGGGCGGCCCCAGCATTTT
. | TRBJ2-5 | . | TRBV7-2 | CASSPGGPSTQTQYF | TGTGCCAGCAGCCCCGGAGGGCCTTCAACCCAGACCCAGTACTTC
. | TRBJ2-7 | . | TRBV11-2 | CASSLPLGQNYEQYF | TGTGCCAGCAGCCTGCCCCTGGGGCAAAACTACGAGCAGTACTTC
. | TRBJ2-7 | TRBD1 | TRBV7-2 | CASSRTSGQGGHEQYF | TGTGCCAGCAGCCGGACATCGGGACAGGGTGGCCACGAGCAGTACTTC
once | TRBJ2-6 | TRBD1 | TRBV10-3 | CAINRQGAVAGANVLTF | TGTGCCATCAATAGACAGGGGGCGGTTGCTGGGGCCAACGTCCTGACTTTC
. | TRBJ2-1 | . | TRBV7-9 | CASSLGGQRVFF | TGTGCCAGCAGCTTAGGTGGGCAGAGAGTATTCTTC
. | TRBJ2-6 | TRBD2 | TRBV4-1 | CASSTTPRGGTGANVLTF | TGCGCCAGCAGCACAACCCCAAGGGGAGGGACTGGGGCCAACGTCCTGACTTTC
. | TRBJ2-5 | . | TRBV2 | CASKSFETQYF | TGTGCCAGCAAATCATTCGAGACCCAGTACTTC
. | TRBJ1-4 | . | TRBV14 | CASSAGTRTNEKLFF | TGTGCCAGCAGCGCCGGGACAAGGACTAATGAAAAACTGTTTTTT
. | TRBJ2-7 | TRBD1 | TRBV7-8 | CASSQGQTSGEQYF | TGTGCCAGCAGCCAGGGACAGACCTCGGGGGAGCAGTACTTC
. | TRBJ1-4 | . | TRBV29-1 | CSVEAATNEKLFF | TGCAGCGTTGAGGCGGCAACTAATGAAAAACTGTTTTTT
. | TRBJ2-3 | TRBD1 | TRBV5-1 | CASSRTGEADTQYF | TGCGCCAGCAGCAGGACAGGGGAGGCAGATACGCAGTATTTT
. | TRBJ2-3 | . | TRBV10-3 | CAISVGGDTQYF | TGTGCCATCAGTGTCGGGGGAGATACGCAGTATTTT
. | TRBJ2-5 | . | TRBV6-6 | CASSQKTGQETQYF | TGTGCCAGCAGCCAAAAGACAGGTCAAGAGACCCAGTACTTC
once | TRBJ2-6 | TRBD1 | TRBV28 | CASSITGTGISGANVLTF | TGTGCCAGCAGTATCACCGGGACAGGTATCTCTGGGGCCAACGTCCTGACTTTC
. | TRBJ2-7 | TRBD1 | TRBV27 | CASSLTPTGEGTYEQYF | TGTGCCAGCAGTTTAACCCCGACAGGGGAAGGCACCTACGAGCAGTACTTC
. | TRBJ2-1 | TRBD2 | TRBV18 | CASSPRASGNSYNEQFF | TGTGCCAGCTCACCACGAGCTAGCGGAAACTCCTACAATGAGCAGTTCTTC
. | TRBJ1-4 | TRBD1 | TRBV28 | CASSLSDRGGWEKLFF | TGTGCCAGCAGTTTATCCGACAGGGGAGGATGGGAAAAACTGTTTTTT
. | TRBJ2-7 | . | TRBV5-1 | CASSFRPLGDYEQYF | TGCGCCAGCAGCTTTAGGCCCCTAGGGGACTACGAGCAGTACTTC
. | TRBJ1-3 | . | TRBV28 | CASSLEGSSGNTIYF | TGTGCCAGCAGTTTAGAGGGTTCCTCTGGAAACACCATATATTTT
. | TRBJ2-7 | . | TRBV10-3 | CAISDITVRRNEQYF | TGTGCCATCAGTGACATAACAGTAAGGCGTAACGAGCAGTACTTC
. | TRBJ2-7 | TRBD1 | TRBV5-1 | CASSPDRRPGQYF | TGCGCCAGCAGCCCGGACAGGCGGCCCGGGCAGTACTTC
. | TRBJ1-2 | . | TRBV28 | CASSLPQGRYGYTF | TGTGCCAGCAGTTTACCGCAGGGAAGATATGGCTACACCTTC
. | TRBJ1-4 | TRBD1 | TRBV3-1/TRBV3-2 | CASSQESQGGEKLFF | TGTGCCAGCAGCCAAGAGTCCCAGGGGGGTGAAAAACTGTTTTTT
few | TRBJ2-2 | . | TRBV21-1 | CASSNIASTGTNTGELFF | TGTGCCAGCAGCAACATCGCATCGACAGGGACGAACACCGGGGAGCTGTTTTTT
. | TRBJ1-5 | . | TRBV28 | CASSFLGGDNQPQHF | TGTGCCAGCAGTTTCCTCGGGGGGGACAATCAGCCCCAGCATTTT
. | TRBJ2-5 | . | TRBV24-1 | CATSDTVKETQYF | TGTGCCACCAGTGATACAGTTAAAGAGACCCAGTACTTC
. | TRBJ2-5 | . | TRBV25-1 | CASSEQKYQETQYF | TGTGCCAGCAGTGAACAGAAGTACCAAGAGACCCAGTACTTC
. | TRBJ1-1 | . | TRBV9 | CASSYGRGSNTEAFF | TGTGCCAGCAGCTATGGACGAGGGTCGAACACTGAAGCTTTCTTT
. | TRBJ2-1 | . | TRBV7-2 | CASSRSYNEQFF | TGTGCCAGCAGCCGCTCCTACAATGAGCAGTTCTTC
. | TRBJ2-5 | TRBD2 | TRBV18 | CASSRFNPGTSGETQYF | TGTGCCAGCTCACGCTTCAACCCCGGGACTAGCGGTGAGACCCAGTACTTC
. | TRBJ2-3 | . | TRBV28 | CASSSASSTNTQYF | TGTGCCAGCAGTTCGGCTAGCTCCACAAATACGCAGTATTTT
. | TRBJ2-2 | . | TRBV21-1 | CASSKGTSPRSNTGELFF | TGTGCCAGCAGCAAGGGGACTAGCCCCAGATCGAACACCGGGGAGCTGTTTTTT
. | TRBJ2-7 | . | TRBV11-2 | CASSSTDSHTYEQYF | TGTGCCAGCAGCTCGACGGACAGCCATACCTACGAGCAGTACTTC
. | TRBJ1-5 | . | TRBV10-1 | CASSAGPHQPQHF | TGCGCCAGCAGTGCAGGGCCCCATCAGCCCCAGCATTTT
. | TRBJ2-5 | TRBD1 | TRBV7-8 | CASSLTGQGRETQYF | TGTGCCAGCAGCCTCACAGGACAGGGAAGAGAGACCCAGTACTTC
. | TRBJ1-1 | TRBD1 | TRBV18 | CASSPGQGVAEAFF | TGTGCCAGCTCACCGGGACAGGGGGTCGCTGAAGCTTTCTTT
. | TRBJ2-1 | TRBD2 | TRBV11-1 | CASSLALAGTYNEQFF | TGTGCCAGCAGCTTAGCACTAGCGGGGACCTACAATGAGCAGTTCTTC
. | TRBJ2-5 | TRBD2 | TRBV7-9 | CASSWLLAGGGETQYF | TGTGCCAGCAGCTGGCTACTAGCGGGGGGCGGAGAGACCCAGTACTTC
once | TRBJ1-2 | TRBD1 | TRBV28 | CASSPSDRGANYGYTF | TGTGCCAGCAGTCCCTCGGACAGGGGGGCTAACTATGGCTACACCTTC
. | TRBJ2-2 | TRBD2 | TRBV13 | CASSFTVGTIFSNTGELFF | TGTGCCAGCAGCTTCACTGTGGGGACTATATTTTCGAACACCGGGGAGCTGTTTTTT
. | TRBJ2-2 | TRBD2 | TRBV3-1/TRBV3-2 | CASSQLIPGLVVTGELFF | TGTGCCAGCAGCCAGCTTATTCCGGGACTAGTAGTCACCGGGGAGCTGTTTTTT
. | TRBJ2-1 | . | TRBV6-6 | CASSYETYNEQFF | TGTGCCAGCAGTTACGAGACCTACAATGAGCAGTTCTTC
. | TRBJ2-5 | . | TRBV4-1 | CASSQVRGETQYF | TGCGCCAGCAGCCAAGTTCGGGGGGAGACCCAGTACTTC